A single sample gave rise to the 10 T cell receptor beta chains below, sequenced in a study of T cell changes during pregnancy in multiple sclerosis. The table came from immunoSEQ multiplex PCR; TCRdb's copy has only in-frame clones and leaves some out. The sample holds fewer than 60,000 clones, roughly 90% seen once. The sample consisted of CD4+ T cells from peripheral blood mononuclear cells, taken after pregnancy. The receptors were gathered from a female donor with multiple sclerosis, enrolled in a pregnancy study.

This sequence joins TRBV4-1 and TRBJ2-7; D not resolved. Trimming shortened V by 0 bases and J by 1 base, and 7 bases separated the two germline ends. The germline gives CDR1 MGHRA, CDR2 YSYEKL. The CDR3 runs to 14 residues. CDR3 amino acids: CASSQDRLSYEQYF. The CDR3 DNA reads as TGCGCCAGCAGCCAAGACAGGTTATCCTACGAGCAGTACTTC.

The chain carries TRBV6-4 and TRBJ1-2, with 8 positions matching TRBD1. The CDR3 consists of 14 residues. V lost 3 bases to trimming and J lost 8 bases; unmatched junction nucleotides: 8. CDR1 and CDR2 from the germline V gene are MRHNA and SNTAGT. CDR3 in DNA: TGTGCCAGCAGTGAGGATGACAGGGGCGGAGGCTACACCTTC. Its translation: CASSEDDRGGGYTF.

The V call is TRBV5-5, the J call TRBJ2-5; 8 bases line up with TRBD2. CDR1 is SGHKS and CDR2 is YYEKEE in the germline V gene (reference sequence). This CDR3 comprises 14 residues. The V and J ends lost 5 bases and 4 bases, in that order; junction bases with no gene match: 7. CDR3 coding DNA: TGTGCCAGCAGTCCCGGGACTAGAATAGAGACCCAGTACTTC. It specifies CASSPGTRIETQYF.

This chain joins TRBV4-3 and TRBJ2-3; D is possibly TRBD1 (6 bases). CDR1 and CDR2 from the germline V gene are LGHNA and YSLEER. The V end was cut by 0 bases, the J end by 4 bases, with 8 bases between. This CDR3 comprises 14 residues. CDR3 DNA: TGCGCCAGCAGCCAAGATACAGGGCCAGATACGCAGTATTTT. Translating it yields CASSQDTGPDTQYF.

The J gene is TRBJ1-5, the V gene TRBV6-5; 8 bases are a match to TRBD1. V was clipped by 6 bases and J by 1 base; unmatched bases: 5. The CDR3 is 15 amino acids. Germline V gives CDR1 MNHEY, CDR2 SVGAGI. The CDR3 protein is CASRLQGASNQPQHF. Here the CDR3 DNA reads TGTGCCAGCAGACTCCAGGGGGCCAGCAATCAGCCCCAGCATTTT.

The chain links TRBV12-5 to TRBJ2-7; D uncertain. Trimming shortened V by 0 bases and J by 5 bases, and 17 bases separated the two germline ends. Germline V gives CDR1 LGHNT, CDR2 FRNRAP. CDR3 size: 16 residues. The CDR3 sequence is CASGLVIGVLPNEQYF. CDR3 nucleotides: TGTGCTAGTGGTTTGGTAATTGGAGTTCTTCCCAACGAGCAGTACTTC.

The chain carries TRBV6-5 and TRBJ1-2; 7 bases are a match to TRBD1. Germline lookup yields CDR1 MNHEY and CDR2 SVGAGI. The CDR3 loop spans 15 amino acids. Trimming cost V 5 bases and J 4 bases; bases outside gene matches: 10. CDR3 amino acids: CASSQRTGASYGYTF. The CDR3 DNA sequence: TGTGCCAGCAGTCAACGCACAGGGGCGAGCTATGGCTACACCTTC.

The chain links TRBV6-6 to TRBJ1-4; 7 nucleotides align to TRBD1. This CDR3 is built from 14 residues. J gave up 8 bases and V 6 bases, and 9 bases lay outside the gene matches. Germline V gene data show CDR1 as MNHNY and CDR2 as SVGAGI (reference sequence). The CDR3 loop reads CASRIRDSKEKLFF. For the CDR3, the DNA is TGTGCCAGCAGGATCCGGGACAGTAAGGAAAAACTGTTTTTT.

The V and J genes are TRBV29-1 and TRBJ2-2; possible D gene TRBD1, 5 bases. CDR3 length: 11 amino acids. V shed 3 bases and J shed 6 bases, with 5 bases lying between them. Germline loops: CDR1 SQVTM, CDR2 ANQGSEA. The CDR3 nucleotides read TGCAGCGTTGACAGGGCCGGGGAGCTGTTTTTT. Protein product: CSVDRAGELFF.

The CDR3 nucleotides read TGTGCCAGTTGGACAGGGGTCTCTGGGGCCAACGTCCTGACTTTC. Encoded protein: CASWTGVSGANVLTF. The genes are TRBV7-7 and TRBJ2-6; TRBD1 matches at 9 bases. CDR3 length: 15 amino acids. V dropped 9 bases and J dropped 0; count of bases not matched to a gene: 3. The germline V gene encodes CDR1 SSHAT and CDR2 FNYEAQ (reference sequence).